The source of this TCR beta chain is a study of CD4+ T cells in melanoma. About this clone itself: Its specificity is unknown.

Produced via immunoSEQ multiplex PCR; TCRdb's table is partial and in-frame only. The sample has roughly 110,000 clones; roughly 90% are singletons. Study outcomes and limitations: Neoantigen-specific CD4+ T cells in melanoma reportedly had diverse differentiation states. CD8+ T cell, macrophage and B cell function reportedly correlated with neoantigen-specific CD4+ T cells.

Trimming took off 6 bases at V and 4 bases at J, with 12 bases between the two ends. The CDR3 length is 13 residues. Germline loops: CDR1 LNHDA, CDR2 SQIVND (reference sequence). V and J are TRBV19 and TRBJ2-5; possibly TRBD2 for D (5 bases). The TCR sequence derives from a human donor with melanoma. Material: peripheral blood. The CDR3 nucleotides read TGTGCCAGTAGCATACGGGGATTAGAGACCCAGTACTTC. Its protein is CASSIRGLETQYF.